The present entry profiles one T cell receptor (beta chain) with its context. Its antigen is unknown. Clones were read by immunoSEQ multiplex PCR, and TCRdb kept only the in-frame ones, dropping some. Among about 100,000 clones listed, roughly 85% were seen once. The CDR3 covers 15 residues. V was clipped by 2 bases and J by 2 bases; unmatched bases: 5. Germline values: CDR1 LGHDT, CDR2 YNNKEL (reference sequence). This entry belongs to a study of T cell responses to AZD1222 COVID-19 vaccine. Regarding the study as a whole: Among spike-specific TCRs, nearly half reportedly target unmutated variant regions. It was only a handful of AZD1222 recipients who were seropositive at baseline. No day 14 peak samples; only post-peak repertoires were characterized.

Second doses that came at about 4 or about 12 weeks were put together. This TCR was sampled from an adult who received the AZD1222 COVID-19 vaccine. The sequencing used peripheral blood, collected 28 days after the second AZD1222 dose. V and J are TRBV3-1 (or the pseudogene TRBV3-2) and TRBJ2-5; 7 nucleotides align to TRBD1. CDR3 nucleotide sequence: TGTGCCAGCAGCCAACAGGGACAGCCACAAGAGACCCAGTACTTC. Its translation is CASSQQGQPQETQYF.